Following are 2 T cell receptor beta chains from one sample sequenced in a study of cytomegalovirus exposure and HLA in healthy donors. Sequencing was performed with immunoSEQ multiplex PCR; in TCRdb, only in-frame clones are kept and a portion is missing. The table lists 100,000 to 150,000 clones, about nine tenths of them singletons. The sample comprised PBMCs. The receptors were gathered from a man aged 25-45 years in good health and CMV-seronegative.

The gene calls are TRBV18 and TRBJ1-5, with TRBD1 matching 9 bases. The CDR3 runs 14 residues. With 3 bases clipped from V and 5 bases from J, the junction kept 2 bases outside the gene matches. Germline V gene lookup returns CDR1 KGHSH and CDR2 LQKENI. In DNA form, the CDR3 reads TGTGCCAGCTCACCCGGACAGGGGTATCAGCCCCAGCATTTT. Its translation is CASSPGQGYQPQHF.

The J gene is TRBJ2-7, the V gene TRBV2, with a possible D match to TRBD1 (5 bases). Trimming shortened V by 6 bases and J by 2 bases, and 14 bases separated the two germline ends. The CDR3 totals 14 residues. Germline V gene sequence: CDR1 SNHLY, CDR2 FYNNEI. In nucleotides, the CDR3 is TGTGCCAGCAGCGCGGCAGGGTCAACCTACGAGCAGTACTTC. Its translation: CASSAAGSTYEQYF.